What follows is one T cell receptor (beta chain) and its context. These data are taken from a study of blood T cells in healthy people across ages. Primers used in a second PCR of about 6 to 11 cycles were a sample-barcoded 5' primer and a J-beta primer mix. TCRdb recomputed calls from the 5' RACE reads with MiXCR, one row per CDR3 protein. This table holds 590,000 or so distinct CDR3 sequences, around 31% found once. In germline, CDR1 is SGHTA, CDR2 FQGNSA. With 5 bases clipped from V and 6 bases from J, the junction kept 10 bases outside the gene matches. The CDR3 spans 15 residues. The receptor was derived from a woman of 80 years or more in good health. The sequencing sample was made of blood. The chain links TRBV7-2 to TRBJ1-2, with 9 bases identical to TRBD1. This CDR3 reads CASSTKTGGSDGYTF. CDR3 nucleotides: TGTGCCAGCAGCACAAAGACAGGGGGTTCAGATGGCTACACCTTC.